One sample yielded the 15 T cell receptor beta chains listed below, sequenced in a study of T cell responses to AZD1222 COVID-19 vaccine. Method: immunoSEQ multiplex PCR; TCRdb's copy keeps in-frame clones and lacks some. Of over 120,000 clones in the sample, about 92% were seen once. Sequenced here: peripheral blood, sampled on day 0 of AZD1222 vaccination. The receptor set was obtained from an adult in good health.

The chain has TRBV5-1 and TRBJ2-1, with D tentatively TRBD1 (7 bases). Between the trimmed V and J ends, which lost 4 bases and 4 bases, there was a span of 15 bases. The CDR3 totals 15 residues. CDR1 and CDR2 (germline): SGHRS, YFSETQ. The CDR3 nucleotides read TGCGCCAGCAGCGGGGCGGGACAGTGGTACAATGAGCAGTTCTTC. Translation: CASSGAGQWYNEQFF. Complete variable domain (other parts from reference TRBV5-1 and TRBJ2-1): KAGVTQTPRYLIKTRGQQVTLSCSPISGHRSVSWYQQTPGQGLQFLFEYFSETQRNKGNFPGRFSGRQFSNSRSEMNVSTLELGDSALYLCASSGAGQWYNEQFFGPGTRLTVL.

This clone showed up just once. The CDR3 reads CASSQYQGAFF. In nucleotides, the CDR3 is TGTGCCAGCAGCCAATACCAGGGAGCTTTCTTT. The J gene is TRBJ1-1, the V gene TRBV16; maybe TRBD1 (5 bases). V was clipped by 1 base and J by 10 bases, with 7 bases between them. The CDR3 covers 11 residues. Germline V CDR1 and CDR2: KGHSY, FQNENV. The full variable domain, its missing parts supplied by reference TRBV16 and TRBJ1-1, is GEEVAQTPKHLVRGEGQKAKLYCAPIKGHSYVFWYQQVLKNEFKFLISFQNENVFDETGMPKERFSAKCLPNSPCSLEIQATKLEDSAVYFCASSQYQGAFFGQGTRLTVV.

The gene calls are TRBV27 and TRBJ1-1, with D uncertain. The germline CDR1 and CDR2 sequences are MNHEY and SMNVEV (reference sequence). Trimming removed 7 bases at V and 1 base at J, with 13 bases between. This CDR3 contains 14 residues. CDR3 in amino acids: CASTPPGRNTEAFF. The CDR3 DNA sequence: TGTGCCAGCACCCCGCCAGGACGGAACACTGAAGCTTTCTTT.

This sequence joins TRBV4-1 and TRBJ1-3; TRBD1 agrees at 7 bases. The length of the CDR3 is 18 residues. The germline V gene has CDR1 MGHRA and CDR2 YSYEKL. Trimming removed 3 bases from V and 0 bases from J; junction bases left unmatched: 11. CDR3 bases: TGCGCCAGCAGCCAGTCCCCCGGCAGGGGGTACTCTGGAAACACCATATATTTT. Its protein is CASSQSPGRGYSGNTIYF.

This clone was detected only once. The genes are TRBV4-2 and TRBJ2-3, with TRBD2 matching 11 bases. There are 18 residues in the CDR3. Unmatched junction bases numbered 10, after V lost 2 bases and J lost 3 bases. Germline CDR1 reads LGHNA; CDR2 reads YNFKEQ. The CDR3 nucleotides are TGTGCCAGCAGCCAATATCTTAGCGGGGGGGCGAGTACAGATACGCAGTATTTT. Translated, it gives CASSQYLSGGASTDTQYF.

The V gene is TRBV6-5, the J gene TRBJ1-2; TRBD1 agrees at 9 bases. Per the germline V gene, CDR1 is MNHEY and CDR2 is SVGAGI. This CDR3 has 12 amino acids. J was trimmed by 5 bases and V by 6 bases; bases with no gene match: 1. CDR3 sequence (DNA): TGTGCCAGCAGGACAGGGGGTTATGGCTACACCTTC. Its translation: CASRTGGYGYTF.

The chain uses TRBV30 and TRBJ1-2; no clear D. Germline V gene sequence: CDR1 GTSNPN, CDR2 SVGIG (reference sequence). The length of the CDR3 is 10 residues. V was clipped by 6 bases and J by 5 bases, with 7 bases between them. The CDR3 loop reads CACGWYGYTF. DNA of the CDR3: TGTGCCTGCGGCTGGTATGGCTACACCTTC. Combining the CDR3 with reference TRBV30 and TRBJ1-2 gives the whole variable domain SQTIHQWPATLVQPVGSPLSLECTVEGTSNPNLYWYRQAAGRGLQLLFYSVGIGQISSEVPQNLSASRPQDRQFILSSKKLLLSDSGFYLCACGWYGYTFGSGTRLTVV.

V usage is TRBV7-9 and J usage is TRBJ1-6; perhaps TRBD1 as D (6 bases). CDR3 length: 14 amino acids. Germline CDR1 reads SEHNR; CDR2 reads FQNEAQ (reference sequence). Between the trimmed V and J ends, which lost 4 bases and 9 bases, there was a span of 13 bases. DNA of the CDR3: TGTGCCAGCAGCTCACAGACAGGCCTTTCACCCCTCCACTTT. This gives the protein CASSSQTGLSPLHF.

This chain connects TRBV20-1 to TRBJ2-5, with D uncertain. The germline gives CDR1 DFQATT, CDR2 SNEGSKA (reference sequence). Between the trimmed V and J ends, which lost 3 bases and 7 bases, there was a span of 9 bases. The CDR3 is made up of 11 amino acids. The CDR3 sequence is CSARAQRTQYF. CDR3 DNA sequence: TGCAGTGCTAGGGCCCAAAGGACCCAGTACTTC.

The chain uses TRBV7-9 and TRBJ2-1; TRBD2 matches at 16 bases. V was pared by 10 bases and J by 2 bases, with 5 bases of the junction left unmatched. CDR3 length equals 16 residues. Germline CDR1 and CDR2: SEHNR and FQNEAQ (reference sequence). The CDR3, as DNA: TGTGCCACCGGAGGGACTAGCGGGGGGGCCTACAATGAGCAGTTCTTC. It translates to CATGGTSGGAYNEQFF.

The chain recombines TRBV18 with TRBJ2-3, with TRBD1 identical over 8 bases. CDR3 size: 15 residues. Germline V gene sequence: CDR1 KGHSH, CDR2 LQKENI. V gave up 4 bases and J gave up 4 bases; unmatched junction bases: 7. CDR3 coding DNA: TGTGCCAGCTCACTACCGACAGGGGAACCAGATACGCAGTATTTT. This sequence encodes CASSLPTGEPDTQYF.

The V gene is TRBV7-3, the J gene TRBJ1-1; 9 bases line up with TRBD1. Trimming took 5 bases from V and 8 from J; bases not matched to a gene: 3. CDR1 is SGHTA, CDR2 FQGTGA, per germline. There are 12 residues in the CDR3. CDR3 residues: CASSPGQGEAFF. The DNA for the CDR3 is TGTGCCAGCAGCCCCGGACAGGGGGAAGCTTTCTTT.

This chain connects TRBV3-1 (or the pseudogene TRBV3-2) to TRBJ2-7; unclear D gene. Germline values: CDR1 LGHDT, CDR2 YNNKEL (reference sequence). The V end lost 2 bases, the J end lost 4 bases, and 9 bases lay between the germline ends. CDR3 length: 13 amino acids. Here the CDR3 DNA reads TGTGCCAGCAGCCAACAGGAGAGATACGAGCAGTACTTC. Translating gives CASSQQERYEQYF.

The CDR3 spells CAWKVAGLAKTEAFF. The CDR3 coding sequence is TGTGCCTGGAAAGTGGCCGGGTTGGCCAAGACTGAAGCTTTCTTT. V and J are TRBV30 and TRBJ1-1; no reliable D call. There are 15 residues in the CDR3. V was shortened by 4 bases and J by 5 bases, with 20 bases between the two germline ends. Per the germline V gene, CDR1 is GTSNPN and CDR2 is SVGIG (reference sequence).

The rearrangement uses TRBV6-6 and TRBJ2-1, with 13 bases lining up with TRBD2. This CDR3 has 15 residues. Germline V CDR1 and CDR2: MNHNY, SVGAGI (reference sequence). V gave up 6 bases and J gave up 5 bases; unmatched junction bases: 4. CDR3 DNA: TGTGCCAGCAGCCCCGGGACTAGCGGGGACAATGAGCAGTTCTTC. It translates to CASSPGTSGDNEQFF.